The 29 T cell receptor beta chains listed next were all sequenced from one sample in a study of control samples from healthy donors and cancer patients. Some clones are missing from TCRdb's copy, which holds only in-frame ones; the method was immunoSEQ multiplex PCR. This sample has around 110,000 clones, with nearly 95% found just once. Input material: blood. These receptors were obtained from a man aged 25-40 years in good health.

This clone has only one observation. The chain combines TRBV15 with TRBJ2-7; D is possibly TRBD2 (6 bases). The V gene lost 5 bases and the J gene lost 4 bases, with 12 bases spanning the gap. Germline loops: CDR1 LNHNV, CDR2 YYDKDF (reference sequence). CDR3 size: 13 residues. The CDR3 DNA follows: TGTGCCACCAGCCTCAACGGGGGTTACGAGCAGTACTTC. It is translated as CATSLNGGYEQYF. The full variable domain, completed using reference TRBV15 and TRBJ2-7, is DAMVIQNPRYQVTQFGKPVTLSCSQTLNHNVMYWYQQKSSQAPKLLFHYYDKDFNNEADTPDNFQSRRPNTSFCFLDIRSPGLGDTAMYLCATSLNGGYEQYFGPGTRLTVT.

The chain joins TRBV12-5 to TRBJ1-5; tentatively, D is TRBD1 (5 bases). The CDR3 runs to 15 residues. Germline values: CDR1 LGHNT, CDR2 FRNRAP. V lost 0 bases, J lost 11 bases, and 17 bases lay in between. Here the CDR3 reads CASGLVPGGGMAQHF. The CDR3 DNA reads as TGTGCTAGTGGTTTGGTCCCTGGGGGAGGTATGGCCCAGCATTTT.

The rearrangement uses TRBV11-2 and TRBJ2-3; D is possibly TRBD1 or TRBD2 (6 bases each). Trimming left V 2 bases short and J 2 bases short, with 11 bases between. CDR3 length equals 15 residues. Germline assignment: CDR1 SGHAT and CDR2 FQNNGV. The CDR3 bases are TGTGCCAGCAGCTTAAGGGGGGCGAACACAGATACGCAGTATTTT. It codes for CASSLRGANTDTQYF.

The chain has TRBV15 and TRBJ2-2; TRBD2 aligns across 7 bases. Losses at the gene ends were 5 bases for V and 1 base for J; bases not matched to a gene: 10. This CDR3 is built from 17 residues. CDR1 and CDR2 from the germline V gene are LNHNV and YYDKDF (reference sequence). CDR3 DNA: TGTGCCACCAGCGGGGGGGGTCGGCAGATGAACACCGGGGAGCTGTTTTTT. Its protein product is CATSGGGRQMNTGELFF.

The chain recombines TRBV7-9 with TRBJ1-1; D unclear. This CDR3 is 16 amino acids long. Germline V lookup: CDR1 SEHNR, CDR2 FQNEAQ (reference sequence). Trimming shortened V by 5 bases and J by 5 bases, and 21 bases separated the two germline ends. As DNA, the CDR3 is TGTGCCAGCAGCAATACAACAGATCCCCGCGGGACTGAAGCTTTCTTT. Protein sequence: CASSNTTDPRGTEAFF.

The chain is built from TRBV6-6 and TRBJ1-5; D gene unclear. V dropped 2 bases and J dropped 4 bases, with 6 bases sitting between them. CDR1 is MNHNY and CDR2 is SVGAGI in the germline V gene (reference sequence). This CDR3 is 13 amino acids long. The CDR3 DNA is TGTGCCAGCAGTTACGACCGAAATCAGCCCCAGCATTTT. It codes for CASSYDRNQPQHF.

The V and J genes are TRBV10-3 and TRBJ2-3, with D perhaps TRBD1 or TRBD2 (5 bases each). The CDR3 is 13 amino acids. The V gene lost 7 bases and the J gene lost 6 bases, with 14 bases spanning the gap. The V gene's germline CDR1 is ENHRY and CDR2 SYGVKD. The CDR3 region is CAITVQGGDTQYF. CDR3 DNA: TGTGCCATCACGGTCCAGGGCGGGGATACGCAGTATTTT.

The J gene is TRBJ2-2, the V gene TRBV30, with D hard to call. Germline-derived CDR1 and CDR2 are GTSNPN and SVGIG (reference sequence). The germline V and J ends were trimmed by 0 bases and 4 bases, with 6 bases remaining between them. There are 13 residues in the CDR3. CDR3 loop: CAWSVSVTGELFF. The DNA for the CDR3 is TGTGCCTGGAGTGTATCTGTCACCGGGGAGCTGTTTTTT.

The rearrangement joins TRBV5-1 to TRBJ1-1; D gene ambiguous. Per the germline V gene, CDR1 is SGHRS and CDR2 is YFSETQ. V gave up 2 bases and J gave up 0 bases, with 8 bases separating them. The CDR3 is made up of 14 amino acids. The CDR3 region is CASSFALLNTEAFF. The DNA for the CDR3 is TGCGCCAGCAGCTTTGCGTTATTGAACACTGAAGCTTTCTTT.

The chain carries TRBV19 and TRBJ1-2; D perhaps matches TRBD1 (5 bases). The germline CDR1 and CDR2 sequences are LNHDA and SQIVND (reference sequence). This CDR3 is built from 13 residues. V was shortened by 2 bases and J by 8 bases, with 12 bases between the two germline ends. The CDR3 loop reads CASSITREGGYTF. The CDR3 bases are TGTGCCAGTAGTATAACCAGGGAGGGCGGCTACACCTTC.

The chain joins TRBV19 to TRBJ2-5; no clear D. Germline V lookup: CDR1 LNHDA, CDR2 SQIVND (reference sequence). CDR3 size: 13 residues. With 4 bases removed from V and 0 bases from J, the gap between germline ends came to 6 bases. The CDR3 sequence is CASSTGNQETQYF. The CDR3 DNA is TGTGCCAGTAGTACAGGTAACCAAGAGACCCAGTACTTC.

The DNA of the CDR3 is TGTGCCAGCAGCCACATCATGCGGGGTCGGAACACTGAAGCTTTCTTT. This sequence encodes CASSHIMRGRNTEAFF. The J gene is TRBJ1-1, the V gene TRBV5-6; D unclear. The V and J ends lost 4 bases and 1 base respectively, with 17 bases between them. CDR1 and CDR2 (germline): SGHDT, YYEEEE. The CDR3 loop spans 16 amino acids.

The chain couples TRBV7-2 to TRBJ1-6, with D perhaps TRBD1 (6 bases). The germline V gene has CDR1 SGHTA and CDR2 FQGNSA. The CDR3 is made up of 15 amino acids. Between the trimmed V and J ends, which lost 3 bases and 7 bases, there was a span of 13 bases. The CDR3 DNA reads TGTGCCAGCAGCTTTGGGACAAACCTAAATTCACCCCTCCACTTT. The encoded protein is CASSFGTNLNSPLHF.

The chain recombines TRBV30 with TRBJ1-5; possibly TRBD1 for D (6 bases). Per germline, CDR1 GTSNPN and CDR2 SVGIG (reference sequence). Trimming removed 5 bases from V and 1 base from J, with 12 bases in between. This CDR3 has 14 amino acids. The CDR3 bases are TGTGCCTGGCAAACAGGGCTCAGCAATCAGCCCCAGCATTTT. It specifies CAWQTGLSNQPQHF.

In this sample, this clone turned up once. This chain uses TRBV11-2 with TRBJ1-3; D may be TRBD1 (5 bases). Trimming stripped 5 bases from V and 8 bases from J, with 16 bases between. Germline CDR1 SGHAT, CDR2 FQNNGV. There are 14 residues in the CDR3. CDR3 DNA: TGTGCCAGCAGCCCTCTGTCGCAGGGATACACCATATATTTT. Translating gives CASSPLSQGYTIYF. Supplemented by reference TRBV11-2 and TRBJ1-3, the full variable domain reads EAGVAQSPRYKIIEKRQSVAFWCNPISGHATLYWYQQILGQGPKLLIQFQNNGVVDDSQLPKDRFSAERLKGVDSTLKIQPAKLEDSAVYLCASSPLSQGYTIYFGEGSWLTVV.

This chain joins TRBV15 and TRBJ2-2, with 7 nucleotides matching TRBD1. The CDR3 spans 14 residues. Germline V gives CDR1 LNHNV, CDR2 YYDKDF (reference sequence). V lost 4 bases and J lost 5; bases outside the gene matches: 4. In nucleotides, the CDR3 is TGTGCCACCAGCAAAAACAGGGGAACCGGGGAGCTGTTTTTT. Its protein is CATSKNRGTGELFF.

The CDR3 spells CASSPGQTYEQYV. The CDR3 bases are TGTGCCAGCAGCCCGGGACAGACCTACGAGCAGTACGTC. The V and J genes are TRBV5-4 and TRBJ2-7; 7 nucleotides align to TRBD1. Per the germline V gene, CDR1 is SGHNT and CDR2 is YYREEE (reference sequence). This CDR3 is built from 13 residues. Germline trimming cut 4 bases from V and 2 bases from J; bases unmatched to any gene: 3.

The genes are TRBV7-6 and TRBJ1-1, with TRBD1 identical over 8 bases. V was clipped by 6 bases and J by 1 base; unmatched bases: 7. The CDR3 runs to 15 residues. Germline V gene lookup returns CDR1 SGHVS and CDR2 FNYEAQ. DNA of the CDR3: TGTGCCAGCAGTTCTACACAGGGGGAGAACACTGAAGCTTTCTTT. It translates to CASSSTQGENTEAFF. Full variable domain (remainder filled in from reference TRBV7-6 and TRBJ1-1): GAGVSQSPRYKVTKRGQDVALRCDPISGHVSLYWYRQALGQGPEFLTYFNYEAQQDKSGLPNDRFSAERPEGSISTLTIQRTEQRDSAMYRCASSSTQGENTEAFFGQGTRLTVV.

There are a few counts of this clone. The chain combines TRBV2 with TRBJ1-6; D is unresolved. The length of the CDR3 is 16 residues. Looked up from germline, CDR1 is SNHLY and CDR2 is FYNNEI. V dropped 3 bases and J dropped 3 bases, with 12 bases sitting between them. The CDR3 reads CASSEADDSYNSPLHF. In nucleotides, the CDR3 is TGTGCCAGCAGTGAGGCCGACGATAGCTATAATTCACCCCTCCACTTT.

The chain carries TRBV3-1 (or the pseudogene TRBV3-2) and TRBJ2-1; 11 nucleotides match TRBD2. V shed 4 bases, J shed 0 bases, and the junction held 5 bases outside the gene matches. The CDR3 is 17 amino acids. Germline V CDR1 and CDR2: LGHDT, YNNKEL (reference sequence). CDR3 coding DNA: TGTGCCAGCAGCCCTACTCTAGCGGGGGGCTCCTACAATGAGCAGTTCTTC. Residues: CASSPTLAGGSYNEQFF.

CDR3 amino acids: CASSVAESSYNEQFF. The DNA of the CDR3 is TGTGCCAGCAGTGTGGCGGAAAGCTCCTACAATGAGCAGTTCTTC. The chain uses TRBV6-4 and TRBJ2-1; the D is unclear. V lost 4 bases and J 0 bases, leaving 10 bases between the germline ends. This CDR3 is built from 15 residues. In germline, CDR1 is MRHNA, CDR2 SNTAGT.

The chain carries TRBV28 and TRBJ2-6; tentatively, D is TRBD1 (5 bases). Trimming pared 6 bases from V and 0 bases from J, leaving 9 bases between. The CDR3 spans 15 residues. Germline loops: CDR1 MDHEN, CDR2 SYDVKM. This CDR3 reads CASSPDSSGANVLTF. The CDR3 DNA sequence: TGTGCCAGCAGCCCCGACAGCTCTGGGGCCAACGTCCTGACTTTC.

This clone occurred a few times. The J gene is TRBJ2-7, the V gene TRBV6-5; perhaps TRBD1 as D (5 bases). Per the germline V gene, CDR1 is MNHEY and CDR2 is SVGAGI. The CDR3 has 13 amino acids. With 6 bases removed from V and 3 bases from J, the gap between germline ends came to 12 bases. The CDR3 DNA reads TGTGCCAGCAGCGCCTCCCAGGGCTACGAGCAGTACGTC. Amino acid sequence: CASSASQGYEQYV.

V usage is TRBV24-1 and J usage is TRBJ2-7, with 7 nucleotides matching TRBD1. The CDR3 loop spans 15 amino acids. With V trimmed by 10 bases and J by 1 base, 12 bases remained unmatched. CDR1 and CDR2 from the germline V gene are KGHDR and SFDVKD. CDR3 nucleotides: TGTGCCACTATAAATACAGGGGTTGGTTCCTACGAGCAGTACTTC. Protein product: CATINTGVGSYEQYF.

On this clone itself: The junction differs from germline at one of its ends, possibly a read error. V is TRBV4-2 and J is TRBJ2-7, with 10 bases fitting TRBD1. Germline V gene sequence: CDR1 LGHNA, CDR2 YNFKEQ. This CDR3 spans 16 amino acids. CDR3 nucleotide sequence: TGTGCCAGCAGCCAAGCCGTACCGACAGGGGGCGCAGGAGCCTCCTTC. Its translation is CASSQAVPTGGAGASF.

The chain combines TRBV6-5 with TRBJ1-1; D not resolved. V gave up 8 bases and J gave up 4 bases, with 8 bases separating them. CDR1 and CDR2 (germline): MNHEY, SVGAGI. The CDR3 runs 11 residues. CDR3 bases: TGTGCCAGCGTATTTGGCACTGAAGCTTTCTTT. This translates into CASVFGTEAFF.

The chain employs TRBV7-8 and TRBJ1-2; D might be TRBD1 (5 bases). Trimming took 5 bases from V and 3 from J, leaving 10 bases between them. The CDR3 sequence is 13 residues long. Germline V lookup: CDR1 SGHVS, CDR2 FQNEAQ. The CDR3 loop reads CASSRREDYGYTF. The CDR3 nucleotides read TGTGCCAGCAGCCGCAGGGAGGACTATGGCTACACCTTC.

The chain recombines TRBV15 with TRBJ1-5; tentative D call: TRBD1 (5 bases). The CDR3 contains 13 residues. Germline-derived CDR1 and CDR2 are LNHNV and YYDKDF (reference sequence). The V end was cut by 9 bases, the J end by 6 bases, with 15 bases between. In nucleotides, the CDR3 is TGTGCCACTCGTGGAGGTAGGGGTCAGCCCCAGCATTTT. Translated, it gives CATRGGRGQPQHF.

This chain's CDR3 is CASSLVPLTNYEQYF. In DNA form, the CDR3 reads TGTGCCAGCAGCTTAGTTCCCTTGACCAACTACGAGCAGTACTTC. The rearrangement uses TRBV11-1 and TRBJ2-7; D is unresolved. Germline assignment: CDR1 SGHAT and CDR2 FQDESV (reference sequence). The V gene lost 1 base and the J gene lost 3 bases, with 13 bases spanning the gap. This CDR3 is built from 15 residues.